Below, 14 T cell receptor beta chains from the same sample are listed, as sequenced in a study of immune cell composition in non-small cell lung cancer. TCRdb's table, derived via immunoSEQ multiplex PCR, lists solely in-frame clones and lacks some. Counted here are about 6,600 clones, about four fifths occurring once; the ten biggest clones make up about 8.6%. Normal lung was taken at the farthest possible site, at least 3 cm from tumour. The sequenced sample consisted of non-adjacent lung tissue. These receptors all come from a human donor with non-small cell lung cancer.

In its sample, this clone was seen once. The chain employs TRBV27 and TRBJ2-3; possibly TRBD2 for D (5 bases). V dropped 10 bases and J dropped 2 bases, with 16 bases sitting between them. In germline, CDR1 is MNHEY, CDR2 SMNVEV (reference sequence). The CDR3 has 14 amino acids. The CDR3 protein is CATARRINTDTQYF. The CDR3 DNA reads TGTGCCACCGCCCGGAGGATCAACACAGATACGCAGTATTTT.

Regarding this clone: A junction boundary mismatches the germline segment, possibly from a read error. The chain carries TRBV25-1 and TRBJ1-1; 7 nucleotides match TRBD1. CDR1 and CDR2 (germline): MGHDK, SYGVNS. The CDR3 covers 12 residues. The CDR3: CASGDRAGEAFF. DNA of the CDR3: TGTGCCAGCGGTGACAGGGCCGGTGAAGCTTTCTTT.

J is TRBJ2-1 and V is TRBV15; D is possibly TRBD2 (6 bases). Per the germline V gene, CDR1 is LNHNV and CDR2 is YYDKDF (reference sequence). This CDR3 has 14 residues. V was pared by 5 bases and J by 8 bases, with 16 bases between. CDR3 DNA: TGTGCCACCAGCGACCGACTAGTACTTGATGAGCAGTTCTTC. It encodes CATSDRLVLDEQFF.

For this clone: This sample includes further DNA sequences coding for the same CDR3. This rearrangement joins TRBV10-3 to TRBJ1-5; D not resolved. CDR1 and CDR2 from the germline V gene are ENHRY and SYGVKD. This CDR3 has 14 residues. Between the trimmed V and J ends, which lost 1 base and 3 bases, there was a span of 7 bases. CDR3 bases: TGTGCCATCAGTGAGTTGGGAGACAATCAGCCCCAGCATTTT. It translates to CAISELGDNQPQHF.

The rearrangement uses TRBV29-1 and TRBJ2-5; D ambiguous. The CDR3 loop spans 14 amino acids. The germline V gene has CDR1 SQVTM and CDR2 ANQGSEA. Trimming pared 4 bases from V and 3 bases from J, leaving 15 bases between. The CDR3 coding sequence is TGCAGCGTTGGACGAGGCTTCGAGGAAGAGACCCAGTACTTC. As protein: CSVGRGFEEETQYF.

This chain connects TRBV9 to TRBJ2-3; 9 bases match TRBD1. The ends lost 4 bases at V and 3 bases at J; junction bases unmatched: 6. CDR1 is SGDLS, CDR2 YYNGEE, per germline. The CDR3 runs 15 residues. In DNA, the CDR3 is TGTGCCAGCAGCACGAGAGGGACAGGGACAGATACGCAGTATTTT. Translated, it gives CASSTRGTGTDTQYF.

The rearrangement uses TRBV19 and TRBJ1-4; possibly TRBD1 for D (6 bases). Germline V gene lookup returns CDR1 LNHDA and CDR2 SQIVND (reference sequence). The CDR3 runs 16 residues. Trimming removed 4 bases from V and 0 bases from J, with 12 bases in between. The CDR3 nucleotides read TGTGCCAGTAGTACCCTAGGACAGACAACTAATGAAAAACTGTTTTTT. It encodes CASSTLGQTTNEKLFF.

V gene TRBV19 combines with J gene TRBJ1-5; D uncertain. The length of the CDR3 is 15 residues. Per the germline V gene, CDR1 is LNHDA and CDR2 is SQIVND (reference sequence). Between the trimmed V and J ends, which lost 1 base and 2 bases, there was a span of 9 bases. The CDR3: CASSIGSSRNQPQHF. The CDR3 DNA follows: TGTGCCAGTAGTATAGGTAGCAGCCGCAATCAGCCCCAGCATTTT.

DNA of the CDR3: TGTGCCAGCAGCCTTTCCCCACAGAAGAACCCTGGAAACACCATATATTTT. It translates to CASSLSPQKNPGNTIYF. V usage is TRBV7-2 and J usage is TRBJ1-3; D gene unclear. This CDR3 region has 17 residues. Germline V gene data show CDR1 as SGHTA and CDR2 as FQGNSA. With 5 bases removed from V and 2 bases from J, the gap between germline ends came to 19 bases. The variable domain in full, with the rest retrieved from reference TRBV7-2 and TRBJ1-3, is GAGVSQSPSNKVTEKGKDVELRCDPISGHTALYWYRQSLGQGLEFLIYFQGNSAPDKSGLPSDRFSAERTGGSVSTLTIQRTQQEDSAVYLCASSLSPQKNPGNTIYFGEGSWLTVV.

The chain uses TRBV29-1 and TRBJ1-5, with TRBD1 matching 7 bases. The germline V gene encodes CDR1 SQVTM and CDR2 ANQGSEA. The CDR3 extends over 12 amino acids. The ends lost 4 bases at V and 6 bases at J; junction bases unmatched: 3. The CDR3 is CSVGQGSQPQHF. The CDR3, as DNA: TGCAGCGTTGGACAGGGCAGTCAGCCCCAGCATTTT. Full variable domain (rest looked up from reference TRBV29-1 and TRBJ1-5): SAVISQKPSRDICQRGTSLTIQCQVDSQVTMMFWYRQQPGQSLTLIATANQGSEATYESGFVIDKFPISRPNLTFSTLTVSNMSPEDSSIYLCSVGQGSQPQHFGDGTRLSIL.

The chain is built from TRBV28 and TRBJ2-7; D is perhaps TRBD1 (5 bases). The germline V gene has CDR1 MDHEN and CDR2 SYDVKM. Trimming removed 11 bases at V and 5 bases at J, with 19 bases between. The CDR3 is 13 residues long. In DNA form, the CDR3 reads TGTGCCGCAGGGCCCCTTTTAGGGGACGAGCAGTACTTC. Amino acid sequence: CAAGPLLGDEQYF.

The chain uses TRBV27 and TRBJ2-7; 7 nucleotides align to TRBD1. Germline loops: CDR1 MNHEY, CDR2 SMNVEV (reference sequence). Losses at the gene ends were 2 bases for V and 7 bases for J; bases not matched to a gene: 8. The CDR3 has 14 residues. CDR3 nucleotide sequence: TGTGCCAGCAGTTTAAGACAGGGCCTTGGGGAGCAGTACTTC. Protein: CASSLRQGLGEQYF.

The V call is TRBV28, the J call TRBJ2-5; perhaps TRBD1 as D (5 bases). The ends were cut back, 5 bases at V and 5 bases at J, with 15 bases in the middle. The CDR3 length is 14 residues. Germline CDR1 and CDR2: MDHEN and SYDVKM. CDR3 protein: CASSPPTARETQYF. CDR3 sequence (DNA): TGTGCCAGCAGTCCCCCGACAGCTCGGGAGACCCAGTACTTC.

The chain employs TRBV2 and TRBJ1-5, with 12 bases matching TRBD1. Germline CDR1 SNHLY, CDR2 FYNNEI. After removal of 6 bases from V and 1 base from J, the junction contained 7 bases not matched to a gene. The CDR3 contains 17 residues. CDR3 sequence: CASSEGQGARSNQPQHF. Here the CDR3 DNA reads TGTGCCAGCAGCGAGGGACAGGGGGCGCGCAGCAATCAGCCCCAGCATTTT.